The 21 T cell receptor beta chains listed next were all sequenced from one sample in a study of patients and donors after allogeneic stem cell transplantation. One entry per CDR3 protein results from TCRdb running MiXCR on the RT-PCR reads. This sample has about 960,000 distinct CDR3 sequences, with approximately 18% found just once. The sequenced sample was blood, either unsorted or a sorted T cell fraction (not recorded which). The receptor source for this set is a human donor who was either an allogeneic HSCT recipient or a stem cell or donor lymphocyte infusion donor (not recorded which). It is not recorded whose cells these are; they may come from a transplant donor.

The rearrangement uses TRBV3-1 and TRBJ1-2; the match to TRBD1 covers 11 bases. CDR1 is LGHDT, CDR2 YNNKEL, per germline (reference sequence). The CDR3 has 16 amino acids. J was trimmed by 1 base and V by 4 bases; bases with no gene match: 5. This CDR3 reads CASSRAGTGGNYGYTF. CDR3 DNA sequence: TGTGCCAGCAGCCGGGCCGGGACAGGGGGTAACTATGGCTACACCTTC.

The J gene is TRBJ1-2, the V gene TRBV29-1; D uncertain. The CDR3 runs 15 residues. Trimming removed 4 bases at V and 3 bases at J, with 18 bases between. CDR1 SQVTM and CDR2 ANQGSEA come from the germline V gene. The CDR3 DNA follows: TGCAGCGTTGCGCTTGCTATGGACGTTCACTATGGCTACACCTTC. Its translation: CSVALAMDVHYGYTF.

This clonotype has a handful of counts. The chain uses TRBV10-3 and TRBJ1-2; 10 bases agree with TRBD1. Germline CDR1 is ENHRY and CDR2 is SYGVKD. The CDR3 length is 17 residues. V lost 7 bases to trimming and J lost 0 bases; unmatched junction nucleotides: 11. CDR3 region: CAITKTGGEGSNYGYTF. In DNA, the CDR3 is TGTGCCATCACCAAGACAGGGGGCGAAGGGTCTAACTATGGCTACACCTTC.

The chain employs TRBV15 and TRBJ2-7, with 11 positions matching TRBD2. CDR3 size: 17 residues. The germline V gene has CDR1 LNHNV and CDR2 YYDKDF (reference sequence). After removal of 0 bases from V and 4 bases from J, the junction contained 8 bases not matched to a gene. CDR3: CATSRDSPLAGDYEQYF. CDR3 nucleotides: TGTGCCACCAGCAGAGATTCCCCACTAGCGGGAGATTACGAGCAGTACTTC.

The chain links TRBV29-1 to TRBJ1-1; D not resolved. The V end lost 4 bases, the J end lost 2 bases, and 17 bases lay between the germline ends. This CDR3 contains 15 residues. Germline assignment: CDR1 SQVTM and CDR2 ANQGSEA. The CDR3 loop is CSVGVEGRGNTEAFF. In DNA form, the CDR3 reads TGCAGCGTTGGAGTCGAGGGCCGCGGAAACACTGAAGCTTTCTTT.

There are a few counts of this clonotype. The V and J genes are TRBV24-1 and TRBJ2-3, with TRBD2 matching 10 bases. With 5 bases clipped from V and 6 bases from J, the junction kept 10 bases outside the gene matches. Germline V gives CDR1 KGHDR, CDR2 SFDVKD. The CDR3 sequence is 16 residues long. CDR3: CATSGLGAGGPDTQYF. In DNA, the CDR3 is TGTGCCACCAGTGGACTTGGAGCGGGGGGGCCGGATACGCAGTATTTT.

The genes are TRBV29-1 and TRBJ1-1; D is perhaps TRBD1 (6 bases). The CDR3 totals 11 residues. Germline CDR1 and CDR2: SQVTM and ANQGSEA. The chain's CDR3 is CRISGDTEAFF. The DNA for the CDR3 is TGCAGGATCTCAGGGGACACTGAAGCTTTCTTT.

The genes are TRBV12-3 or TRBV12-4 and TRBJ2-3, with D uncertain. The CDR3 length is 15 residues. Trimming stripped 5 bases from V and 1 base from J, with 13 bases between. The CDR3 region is CASSPQISRTDTQYF. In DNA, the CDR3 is TGTGCCAGCAGTCCCCAGATCAGTCGCACAGATACGCAGTATTTT.

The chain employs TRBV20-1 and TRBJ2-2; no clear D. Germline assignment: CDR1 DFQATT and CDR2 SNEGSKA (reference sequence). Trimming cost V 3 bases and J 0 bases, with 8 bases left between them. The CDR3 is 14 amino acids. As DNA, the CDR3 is TGCAGTGCTAGTTACACCTCGAACACCGGGGAGCTGTTTTTT. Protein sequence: CSASYTSNTGELFF.

Here the CDR3 reads CASSALHQPQHF. CDR3 sequence (DNA): TGTGCCAGCAGCGCTCTCCATCAGCCCCAGCATTTT. The chain uses TRBV28 and TRBJ1-5; D uncertain. Trimming stripped 6 bases from V and 5 bases from J, with 8 bases between. Germline CDR1 reads MDHEN; CDR2 reads SYDVKM. The CDR3 length is 12 residues.

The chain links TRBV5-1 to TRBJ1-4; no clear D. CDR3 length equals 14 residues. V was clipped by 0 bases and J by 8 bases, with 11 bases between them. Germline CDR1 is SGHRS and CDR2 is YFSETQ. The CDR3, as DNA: TGCGCCAGCAGCTTGGACCCGGTAACGGAAAAACTGTTTTTT. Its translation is CASSLDPVTEKLFF.

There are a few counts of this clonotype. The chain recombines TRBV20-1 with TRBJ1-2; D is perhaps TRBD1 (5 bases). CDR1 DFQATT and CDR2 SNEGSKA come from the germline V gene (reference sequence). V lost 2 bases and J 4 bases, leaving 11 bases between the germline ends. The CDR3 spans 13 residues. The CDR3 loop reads CSARIDSPYGYTF. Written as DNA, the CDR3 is TGCAGTGCTAGAATAGACAGCCCCTATGGCTACACCTTC.

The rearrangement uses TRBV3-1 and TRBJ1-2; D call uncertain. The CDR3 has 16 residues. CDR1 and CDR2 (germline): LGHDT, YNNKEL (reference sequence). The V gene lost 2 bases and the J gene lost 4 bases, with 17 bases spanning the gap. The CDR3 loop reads CASSQWNPLGGYGYTF. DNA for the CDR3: TGTGCCAGCAGCCAATGGAACCCTCTAGGAGGCTATGGCTACACCTTC.

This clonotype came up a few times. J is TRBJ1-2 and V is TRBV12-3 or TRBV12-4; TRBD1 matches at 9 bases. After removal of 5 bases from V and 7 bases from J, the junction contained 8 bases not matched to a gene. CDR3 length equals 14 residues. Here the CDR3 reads CASSGTGSRSGYTF. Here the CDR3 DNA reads TGTGCCAGCAGTGGGACAGGGAGCCGTAGTGGCTACACCTTC.

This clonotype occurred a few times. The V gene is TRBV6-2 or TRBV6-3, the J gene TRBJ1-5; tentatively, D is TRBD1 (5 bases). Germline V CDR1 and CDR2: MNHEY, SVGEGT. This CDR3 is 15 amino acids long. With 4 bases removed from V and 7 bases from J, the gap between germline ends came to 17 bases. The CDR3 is CASSSPGARGQPQHF. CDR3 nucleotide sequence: TGTGCCAGCAGTTCACCCGGGGCGCGAGGGCAGCCCCAGCATTTT.

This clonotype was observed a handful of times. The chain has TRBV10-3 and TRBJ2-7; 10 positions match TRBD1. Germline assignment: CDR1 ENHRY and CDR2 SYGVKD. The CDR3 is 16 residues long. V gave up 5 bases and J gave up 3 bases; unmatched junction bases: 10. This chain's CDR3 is CAISSPGRTGGYEQYF. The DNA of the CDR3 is TGTGCCATCAGTTCTCCGGGTCGGACAGGGGGCTACGAGCAGTACTTC.

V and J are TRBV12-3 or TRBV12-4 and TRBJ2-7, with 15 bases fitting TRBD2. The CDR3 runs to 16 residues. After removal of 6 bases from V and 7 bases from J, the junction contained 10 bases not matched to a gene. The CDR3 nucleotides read TGTGCCAGCAGGCTCTCAGGACTAGCGGGAGGGAGAGAGCAGTACTTC. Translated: CASRLSGLAGGREQYF.

CDR3 protein: CASSVDLTYTGELFF. As DNA, the CDR3 is TGTGCCAGCAGCGTGGACCTCACCTACACCGGGGAGCTGTTTTTT. This chain connects TRBV7-2 to TRBJ2-2; D gene uncertain. The CDR3 covers 15 residues. The germline CDR1 and CDR2 sequences are SGHTA and FQGNSA. Trimming removed 5 bases from V and 3 bases from J, with 13 bases in between.

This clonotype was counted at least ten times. The CDR3 DNA follows: TGCAGCGTAAATCAAGTTGGACAGAAACCTAACTATGGCTACACCTTC. Its translation is CSVNQVGQKPNYGYTF. The V and J genes are TRBV29-1 and TRBJ1-2; TRBD1 might be the D (6 bases). Germline V gene lookup returns CDR1 SQVTM and CDR2 ANQGSEA. The CDR3 consists of 16 residues. Trimming removed 6 bases from V and 0 bases from J, with 20 bases in between.

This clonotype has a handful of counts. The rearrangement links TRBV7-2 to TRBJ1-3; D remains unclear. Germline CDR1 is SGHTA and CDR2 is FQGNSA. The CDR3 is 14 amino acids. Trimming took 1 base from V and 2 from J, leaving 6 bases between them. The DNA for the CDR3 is TGTGCCAGCAGCTTAGATCCCACTGGAAACACCATATATTTT. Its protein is CASSLDPTGNTIYF.

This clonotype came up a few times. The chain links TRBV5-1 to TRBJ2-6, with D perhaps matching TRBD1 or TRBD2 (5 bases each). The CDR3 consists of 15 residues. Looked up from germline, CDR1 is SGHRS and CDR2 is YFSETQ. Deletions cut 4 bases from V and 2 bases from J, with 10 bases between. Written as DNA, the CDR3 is TGCGCCAGCAGCCCTGAGGGGCCTGGGGCCAACGTCCTGACTTTC. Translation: CASSPEGPGANVLTF.